These 25 T cell receptor beta chains were sequenced from one sample in a study of blood T cell repertoires in COVID-19. Measured with immunoSEQ multiplex PCR; TCRdb has only the in-frame clones, and not every one. Among approximately 200,000 clones, roughly 83% were seen once, and the ten largest hold approximately 7%. The sequenced sample consisted of peripheral blood. The receptors were sampled from a woman in her 50s with acute or convalescent COVID-19.

The V call is TRBV7-9, the J call TRBJ2-2; 8 nucleotides match TRBD2. From germline, CDR1 is SEHNR and CDR2 FQNEAQ (reference sequence). Trimming removed 2 bases from V and 5 bases from J; junction bases left unmatched: 7. This CDR3 is built from 16 residues. CDR3 nucleotides: TGTGCCAGCAGCTTATTTGGTAGCGGGAAAACCGGGGAGCTGTTTTTT. Its protein product is CASSLFGSGKTGELFF.

The sample holds one count of this clone. V gene TRBV4-1 combines with J gene TRBJ2-1; 11 nucleotides agree with TRBD2. J was trimmed by 2 bases and V by 1 base; bases with no gene match: 7. Germline V lookup: CDR1 MGHRA, CDR2 YSYEKL. CDR3 size: 18 residues. Written as DNA, the CDR3 is TGCGCCAGCAGCCAAGGGTTAGCGGGAGGGCCCGCCTACAATGAGCAGTTCTTC. Translated, it gives CASSQGLAGGPAYNEQFF.

This clone was counted once. The chain couples TRBV7-9 to TRBJ2-7; D remains ambiguous. Germline V gene lookup returns CDR1 SEHNR and CDR2 FQNEAQ (reference sequence). The CDR3 loop spans 15 amino acids. Trimming pared 3 bases from V and 2 bases from J, leaving 14 bases between. CDR3 sequence reads: CASSFDGPTPYEQYF. In DNA form, the CDR3 reads TGTGCCAGCAGCTTTGATGGGCCTACTCCCTACGAGCAGTACTTC.

V usage is TRBV19 and J usage is TRBJ2-7; 7 nucleotides line up with TRBD1. This CDR3 has 15 residues. Germline V lookup: CDR1 LNHDA, CDR2 SQIVND (reference sequence). V shed 3 bases, J shed 0 bases, and the junction held 5 bases outside the gene matches. CDR3 in amino acids: CASSINRDSSYEQYF. CDR3 DNA sequence: TGTGCCAGTAGTATTAATCGGGACAGCTCCTACGAGCAGTACTTC. Full variable domain (rest looked up from reference TRBV19 and TRBJ2-7): DGGITQSPKYLFRKEGQNVTLSCEQNLNHDAMYWYRQDPGQGLRLIYYSQIVNDFQKGDIAEGYSVSREKKESFPLTVTSAQKNPTAFYLCASSINRDSSYEQYFGPGTRLTVT.

The sample holds one count of this clone. V gene TRBV5-3 combines with J gene TRBJ2-3; 8 bases match TRBD2. TRBV5-3 carries the ORF label, with uncertain function. CDR3 length: 15 amino acids. Germline trimming cut 2 bases from V and 1 base from J; bases unmatched to any gene: 3. The CDR3 sequence: CARSLTGGCTDTQYF. CDR3 nucleotides: TGTGCCAGAAGCTTAACGGGGGGGTGCACAGATACGCAGTATTTT.

The rearrangement uses TRBV5-4 and TRBJ2-5; the match to TRBD2 covers 11 bases. The CDR3 length is 14 residues. The V and J ends lost 4 bases and 4 bases, in that order; junction bases with no gene match: 3. Germline V gene sequence: CDR1 SGHNT, CDR2 YYREEE (reference sequence). The CDR3 is CASSQGTSGETQYF. In nucleotides, the CDR3 is TGTGCCAGCAGCCAAGGGACTAGCGGAGAGACCCAGTACTTC.

J is TRBJ2-2 and V is TRBV1; the table's D call, TRBD2, was not checked against the DNA. TRBV1 is tagged as a pseudogene. This CDR3 comprises 15 residues. Written as DNA, the CDR3 is TGCACCAGGGATCCTAGCGGGAGCATTACCGGGGAGCTGTTTTTT. Translation gives CTRDPSGSITGELFF.

Only one count was recorded for this clone. This chain links TRBV10-3 with TRBJ2-1; 7 nucleotides agree with TRBD2. The CDR3 contains 16 residues. V shed 7 bases, J shed 5 bases, and the junction held 14 bases outside the gene matches. Per germline, CDR1 ENHRY and CDR2 SYGVKD. CDR3 DNA: TGTGCCATCACAAACCGGCCTAGCGGTCAAGACAATGAGCAGTTCTTC. It is translated as CAITNRPSGQDNEQFF.

This chain connects TRBV7-2 to TRBJ1-4, with 7 bases aligning to TRBD1. J gave up 0 bases and V 5 bases, and 9 bases lay outside the gene matches. Germline-derived CDR1 and CDR2 are SGHTA and FQGNSA. The CDR3 totals 17 residues. DNA of the CDR3: TGTGCCAGCAGCGAACCCGGACAGGCGGCAACTAATGAAAAACTGTTTTTT. Translating gives CASSEPGQAATNEKLFF.

The J gene is TRBJ1-2, the V gene TRBV28; D is perhaps TRBD1 (5 bases). V was clipped by 8 bases and J by 2 bases, with 21 bases between them. CDR1 and CDR2 (germline): MDHEN, SYDVKM. The CDR3 covers 16 residues. The CDR3 nucleotides are TGTGCCAGCTTCGCGGCAGGGTCCTATCAAAACTATGGCTACACCTTC. This codes for CASFAAGSYQNYGYTF.

The chain combines TRBV19 with TRBJ2-1; 7 nucleotides match TRBD1. The length of the CDR3 is 13 residues. The germline gives CDR1 LNHDA, CDR2 SQIVND (reference sequence). Trimming removed 8 bases from V and 0 bases from J; junction bases left unmatched: 1. CDR3 residues: CASAGGSYNEQFF. Here the CDR3 DNA reads TGTGCCAGTGCAGGGGGCTCCTACAATGAGCAGTTCTTC. The entire variable domain, with the rest obtained from reference TRBV19 and TRBJ2-1, is as follows: DGGITQSPKYLFRKEGQNVTLSCEQNLNHDAMYWYRQDPGQGLRLIYYSQIVNDFQKGDIAEGYSVSREKKESFPLTVTSAQKNPTAFYLCASAGGSYNEQFFGPGTRLTVL.

About this clone: A read error is possible here, since a much larger clone lies one base away. The J gene is TRBJ1-5, the V gene TRBV12-3 or TRBV12-4, with TRBD1 matching 8 bases. Trimming removed 5 bases from V and 5 bases from J; junction bases left unmatched: 2. The CDR3 runs to 13 residues. In DNA, the CDR3 is TGTGCCAGCAGTGGACAGGGCGATCAGCCCCAGCATTTT. It yields the protein CASSGQGDQPQHF.

V is TRBV3-1 (or the pseudogene TRBV3-2) and J is TRBJ2-7; maybe TRBD1 (6 bases). CDR1 is LGHDT and CDR2 is YNNKEL in the germline V gene (reference sequence). Trimming shortened V by 4 bases and J by 0 bases, and 16 bases separated the two germline ends. This CDR3 comprises 16 residues. The CDR3 nucleotides read TGTGCCAGCAGCCCTACACAGGGACACCTCTCCTACGAGCAGTACTTC. It yields the protein CASSPTQGHLSYEQYF.

The chain recombines TRBV19 with TRBJ1-6; no clear D. Germline CDR1 reads LNHDA; CDR2 reads SQIVND (reference sequence). Between the trimmed V and J ends, which lost 5 bases and 8 bases, there was a span of 13 bases. This CDR3 spans 14 amino acids. Here the CDR3 DNA reads TGTGCCAGTAGTTCCCAGTCCCGTGATTCACCCCTCCACTTT. Its translation is CASSSQSRDSPLHF. The variable domain in full, with the rest retrieved from reference TRBV19 and TRBJ1-6, is DGGITQSPKYLFRKEGQNVTLSCEQNLNHDAMYWYRQDPGQGLRLIYYSQIVNDFQKGDIAEGYSVSREKKESFPLTVTSAQKNPTAFYLCASSSQSRDSPLHFGNGTRLTVT.

V gene TRBV5-4 combines with J gene TRBJ2-1; tentative D call: TRBD1 (5 bases). The length of the CDR3 is 13 residues. CDR1 is SGHNT and CDR2 is YYREEE in the germline V gene (reference sequence). V lost 3 bases and J 5 bases, leaving 9 bases between the germline ends. The CDR3 reads CASSSPDNNEQFF. In DNA, the CDR3 is TGTGCCAGCAGCTCCCCGGACAACAATGAGCAGTTCTTC. The entire variable domain, with the rest obtained from reference TRBV5-4 and TRBJ2-1, is as follows: ETGVTQSPTHLIKTRGQQVTLRCSSQSGHNTVSWYQQALGQGPQFIFQYYREEENGRGNFPPRFSGLQFPNYSSELNVNALELDDSALYLCASSSPDNNEQFFGPGTRLTVL.

The chain couples TRBV5-1 to TRBJ1-1, with 9 bases identical to TRBD1. The CDR3 spans 14 residues. The V gene end was trimmed by 1 base and the J gene end by 5 bases; junction bases not matched to a gene: 3. The germline V gene has CDR1 SGHRS and CDR2 YFSETQ. CDR3 coding DNA: TGCGCCAGCAGCTTGAGGACAGGGGTAACTGAAGCTTTCTTT. Encoded protein: CASSLRTGVTEAFF.

This chain uses TRBV30 with TRBJ2-1, with TRBD2 matching 10 bases. Per the germline V gene, CDR1 is GTSNPN and CDR2 is SVGIG (reference sequence). Trimming removed 8 bases from V and 7 bases from J; junction bases left unmatched: 20. The CDR3 runs to 17 residues. The DNA of the CDR3 is TGTGCCAGGGGACAGAGTTCCCCGAGGACTAGCGGTAATGAGCAGTTCTTC. This codes for CARGQSSPRTSGNEQFF.

The chain recombines TRBV7-2 with TRBJ1-5; the match to TRBD1 covers 8 bases. The V gene end was trimmed by 7 bases and the J gene end by 6 bases; junction bases not matched to a gene: 8. CDR1 is SGHTA, CDR2 FQGNSA, per germline. CDR3 size: 14 residues. The CDR3 region is CASTPSGGSQPQHF. The CDR3 DNA follows: TGTGCCAGCACCCCGTCAGGGGGCAGTCAGCCCCAGCATTTT.

V usage is TRBV18 and J usage is TRBJ1-1, with D possibly matching TRBD1 (5 bases). The CDR3 is made up of 15 amino acids. Between the trimmed V and J ends, which lost 5 bases and 1 base, there was a span of 14 bases. In germline, CDR1 is KGHSH, CDR2 LQKENI. CDR3 sequence: CASSAQGGANTEAFF. The DNA for the CDR3 is TGTGCCAGCTCAGCGCAGGGTGGTGCGAACACTGAAGCTTTCTTT.

The rearrangement joins TRBV18 to TRBJ1-1, with 8 positions matching TRBD1. This CDR3 contains 15 residues. Trimming removed 4 bases from V and 4 bases from J; junction bases left unmatched: 8. Per the germline V gene, CDR1 is KGHSH and CDR2 is LQKENI. The CDR3: CASSRGQGSATEAFF. CDR3 nucleotide sequence: TGTGCCAGCTCACGTGGACAGGGTTCGGCCACTGAAGCTTTCTTT.

The chain has TRBV7-2 and TRBJ2-1; 13 nucleotides line up with TRBD2. The CDR3 runs 15 residues. The germline V gene encodes CDR1 SGHTA and CDR2 FQGNSA. V lost 3 bases to trimming and J lost 8 bases; unmatched junction nucleotides: 4. The CDR3 nucleotides are TGTGCCAGCAGCTTTCCGGGACTAGCGGGATATGAGCAGTTCTTC. Protein: CASSFPGLAGYEQFF.

The V call is TRBV5-4, the J call TRBJ1-2, with D uncertain. Germline CDR1 reads SGHNT; CDR2 reads YYREEE (reference sequence). The germline V and J ends were trimmed by 6 bases and 4 bases, with 13 bases remaining between them. The CDR3 runs 13 residues. DNA for the CDR3: TGTGCCAGCACCGAAGCCTCGTTCTATGGCTACACCTTC. Protein product: CASTEASFYGYTF.

Written as DNA, the CDR3 is TGCGCCAGCAGCTCCCTGACTAGCGGGGAAGGTGGCGAGCAGTACTTC. Translated, it gives CASSSLTSGEGGEQYF. This chain uses TRBV5-1 with TRBJ2-7; 11 bases are shared with TRBD2. Germline V gene sequence: CDR1 SGHRS, CDR2 YFSETQ. The CDR3 length is 16 residues. V dropped 3 bases and J dropped 6; count of bases not matched to a gene: 11.

This clone was seen just once. This rearrangement joins TRBV6-1 to TRBJ2-3, with D unresolved. The CDR3 totals 15 residues. Trimming left V 0 bases short and J 0 bases short, with 7 bases between. Germline V CDR1 and CDR2: MNHNS, SASEGT. The CDR3 loop reads CASSEADGSTDTQYF. In DNA form, the CDR3 reads TGTGCCAGCAGTGAAGCCGACGGGAGCACAGATACGCAGTATTTT.

The gene calls are TRBV4-1 and TRBJ2-2; tentative D call: TRBD1 (5 bases). Germline CDR1 is MGHRA and CDR2 is YSYEKL. Between the trimmed V and J ends, which lost 0 bases and 2 bases, there was a span of 10 bases. The CDR3 totals 16 residues. This chain's CDR3 is CASSQDRGHNTGELFF. CDR3 in DNA: TGCGCCAGCAGCCAAGATCGAGGACACAACACCGGGGAGCTGTTTTTT.